The rows below give T cell receptor beta chains drawn from one sample of a study of memory CD4+ T cells and cytomegalovirus serostatus. The protocol was immunoSEQ multiplex PCR, while the TCRdb copy is restricted to in-frame clones and leaves out a portion. The sample contains 50,000 or so clones, approximately 83% of which appear only once. The source material was memory CD4+ T cells from blood. Receptors were obtained from an adult in good health and CMV-seronegative. The CDR3 runs from the conserved cysteine through the conserved F or W. The D gene is left open where the match is weak. Part of the rows lack a size; the others show once, few, many or a class for expanded clones.

TRBV5-6	TRBD1	NA	TRBJ2-5	TGTGCCAGCAGCAAGGACAGGGGGCAGCAAGAGACCCAGTACTTC	CASSKDRGQQETQYF
TRBV6-1	NA	NA	TRBJ1-2	TGTGCCAGCAGTGAAGTGGGGGGCGAATATGGCTACACCTTC	CASSEVGGEYGYTF
TRBV18	NA	few	TRBJ1-1	TGTGCCAGCTCACCAAAGGTGAACACTGAAGCTTTCTTT	CASSPKVNTEAFF
TRBV10-3	NA	NA	TRBJ1-1	TGTGCCATCCAGGGACAGAACACTGAAGCTTTCTTT	CAIQGQNTEAFF
TRBV11-2	NA	NA	TRBJ1-6	TGTGCCAGCAGCTTAAGAATTGGCGATTCACCCCTCCACTTT	CASSLRIGDSPLHF
TRBV7-9	NA	NA	TRBJ1-5	TGTGCCAGCAGCCGAGCCCTAGACAGGCCGGGACGCAAGGAGCCCCAGCATTTT	CASSRALDRPGRKEPQHF
TRBV7-8	TRBD1	NA	TRBJ1-1	TGTGCCAGCAGCCGATCCCCGGGACAGCAGAACACTGAAGCTTTCTTT	CASSRSPGQQNTEAFF
TRBV27	NA	NA	TRBJ1-5	TGTGCCAGCAGCCAAACGCAGGGTGGGAGCAATCAGCCCCAGCATTTT	CASSQTQGGSNQPQHF
TRBV13	NA	NA	TRBJ1-5	TGTGCCAGCAGCCTCTCCGGTCAGCCCCAGCATTTT	CASSLSGQPQHF
TRBV12-5	NA	NA	TRBJ1-1	TGTGCTAGTGGTTTGGTACACAGTATCGCGGCGTCCTCGAACACTGAAGCTTTCTTT	CASGLVHSIAASSNTEAFF
TRBV27	NA	NA	TRBJ1-3	TGTGCCAGCAGTTTCACCCCTTCTGGAAACACCATATATTTT	CASSFTPSGNTIYF
TRBV5-1	TRBD1	NA	TRBJ1-4	TGCGCCAGCAGCACCCGGACAGGGGGAGGTGAAAAACTGTTTTTT	CASSTRTGGGEKLFF
TRBV25-1	NA	once	TRBJ2-1	TGTGCCAGCAGCCTCCAGGGGAATGAGCAGTTCTTC	CASSLQGNEQFF
TRBV11-2	NA	NA	TRBJ1-2	TGTGCCAGCAGCCCAATAAAGGGGATGGGCTATGGCTACACCTTC	CASSPIKGMGYGYTF
TRBV6-1	NA	NA	TRBJ2-7	TGTGCCAGCAGTGGTCAGGGGTCGGACGAGCAGTACTTC	CASSGQGSDEQYF
TRBV6-6	TRBD2	NA	TRBJ2-1	TGTGCCAGCAGTTACTATGGGGGGGACTACAATGAGCAGTTCTTC	CASSYYGGDYNEQFF
TRBV5-6	NA	NA	TRBJ1-3	TGTGCCAGCAGCCTGTCCGGGGCCTCTGGAAACACCATATATTTT	CASSLSGASGNTIYF
TRBV2	NA	NA	TRBJ1-1	TGTGCCAGCAGAGACGGCCTGGGTTTGGGGACTGAAGCTTTCTTT	CASRDGLGLGTEAFF
TRBV6-5	NA	NA	TRBJ1-2	TGTGCCAGCAGTTACAGGGATAGTAACTATGGCTACACCTTC	CASSYRDSNYGYTF
TRBV10-3	NA	NA	TRBJ2-7	TGTGCCATCAGTGTAGGAGGGCTTCGACACGAGCAGTACTTC	CAISVGGLRHEQYF
TRBV2	NA	NA	TRBJ2-5	TGTGCCAGCAGTGGGGTAGAGACCCAGTACTTC	CASSGVETQYF
TRBV6-5	NA	NA	TRBJ1-6	TGTGCCAGCAGCCCCGGACCGAATAATTCACCCCTCCACTTT	CASSPGPNNSPLHF
TRBV14	NA	NA	TRBJ2-5	TGTGCCAGCAGCCACCGAGGGTCCCAAGAGACCCAGTACTTC	CASSHRGSQETQYF
TRBV18	TRBD2	NA	TRBJ2-7	TGTGCCAGCTCCCCACTAGCGTCTTACGAGCAGTACTTC	CASSPLASYEQYF
TRBV12-5	NA	NA	TRBJ2-1	TGTGCTAGTGGTTTGGGCAGTGAGCAGTTCTTC	CASGLGSEQFF
TRBV6-1	NA	few	TRBJ1-6	TGTGCCAGCCAGGACGATTCACCCCTCCACTTT	CASQDDSPLHF
TRBV12-5	TRBD1	NA	TRBJ2-3	TGTGCTAGTGGTTTGCCGGGACAGGGTAATTCAGATACGCAGTATTTT	CASGLPGQGNSDTQYF
TRBV19	TRBD1	NA	TRBJ1-1	TGTGCCAGTTCCGACAGGGCGAACACTGAAGCTTTCTTT	CASSDRANTEAFF
TRBV7-2	NA	NA	TRBJ1-6	TGTGCCAGCAGCTTCCGGAATTCACCCCTCCACTTT	CASSFRNSPLHF
TRBV30	NA	NA	TRBJ2-6	TGTGCCTGGGCCTTTTTCCCTGGGGCCAACGTCCTGACTTTC	CAWAFFPGANVLTF
TRBV19	NA	NA	TRBJ2-5	TGTGCCAGTAGTACAGCGTGGGGGTCAGAGACCCAGTACTTC	CASSTAWGSETQYF
TRBV2	NA	NA	TRBJ1-1	TGTGCCAGCAGTCTGGACAGCTACACTGAAGCTTTCTTT	CASSLDSYTEAFF
TRBV4-1	NA	NA	TRBJ2-2	TGCGCCAGCAGCCAAGATCGAGTGGGGGCCGGGGAGCTGTTTTTT	CASSQDRVGAGELFF
TRBV5-1	TRBD1	NA	TRBJ2-7	TGCGCCAGCAGCCGGGGACAGGGGCCCCTCATCGAGCAGTACTTC	CASSRGQGPLIEQYF
TRBV30	NA	few	TRBJ1-1	TGTGCCTGGAGTGTATCAGTGAACACTGAAGCTTTCTTT	CAWSVSVNTEAFF
TRBV6-5	NA	NA	TRBJ2-7	TGTGCCAGCAGTTTATCGCGTACAGGATCCTACGAGCAGTACTTC	CASSLSRTGSYEQYF
TRBV7-2	NA	NA	TRBJ1-5	TGTGCCAGCAGCTTATCACAGGCTAGCAATCAGCCCCAGCATTTT	CASSLSQASNQPQHF